This is a list of T cell receptor beta chains from one sample in a study of cytomegalovirus exposure and HLA in healthy donors. Using immunoSEQ multiplex PCR, the repertoire was profiled, and TCRdb retains in-frame clones only, with some absent. The sample contains about 160,000 clones, roughly 65% of which appear only once. Sample: PBMCs. All receptors come from a man aged 18-30 years in good health and CMV-seropositive. Both conserved end residues are part of each CDR3. Each record gives: clone size, D gene, CDR3 length, V gene, J gene, CDR3 protein, CDR3 DNA. The D gene is left open where the match is weak. Expanded clones get a size class; other rows say once, few or many, or leave the size out.

.,.,16,TRBV5-1,TRBJ2-2,CASSTSSAQKTGELFF,TGCGCCAGCAGCACCTCTAGCGCCCAGAAAACCGGGGAGCTGTTTTTT
.,.,12,TRBV7-6,TRBJ2-2,CASSLGAGELFF,TGTGCCAGCAGCCTGGGAGCCGGGGAGCTGTTTTTT
.,TRBD1,14,TRBV5-1,TRBJ2-1,CASSLGGQGDEQFF,TGCGCCAGCAGCTTGGGCGGGCAGGGGGATGAGCAGTTCTTC
.,TRBD2,16,TRBV10-2,TRBJ2-1,CASSESRRLAGFEQFF,TGCGCCAGCAGTGAGTCGAGGAGGTTAGCGGGATTCGAGCAGTTCTTC
.,.,15,TRBV6-6,TRBJ2-3,CASSYSIQAGDTQYF,TGTGCCAGCAGTTACTCCATACAGGCCGGAGATACGCAGTATTTT
.,.,14,TRBV28,TRBJ1-5,CASNLGGDNQPQHF,TGTGCCAGCAACCTGGGGGGAGACAATCAGCCCCAGCATTTT
.,.,15,TRBV15,TRBJ1-1,CATSPKVQLNTEAFF,TGTGCCACCAGCCCGAAGGTACAGCTGAACACTGAAGCTTTCTTT
.,TRBD1,15,TRBV15,TRBJ1-1,CATSGDRGEGTEAFF,TGTGCCACCAGCGGTGACAGGGGAGAAGGGACTGAAGCTTTCTTT
.,TRBD1,13,TRBV5-4,TRBJ1-3,CASSIGQGNTIYF,TGTGCCAGCAGCATCGGACAGGGGAACACCATATATTTT
.,.,15,TRBV6-1,TRBJ2-3,CASTSYRDITDTQYF,TGTGCCAGCACCTCCTACAGGGATATCACAGATACGCAGTATTTT
.,.,16,TRBV7-2,TRBJ2-1,CASSFSAAVSYNEQFF,TGTGCCAGCAGCTTCTCTGCAGCGGTGTCCTACAATGAGCAGTTCTTC
.,.,13,TRBV23-1,TRBJ1-2,CASSQLLLSGYTF,TGCGCCAGCAGTCAATTACTCCTCTCGGGCTACACCTTC
few,TRBD1,15,TRBV30,TRBJ1-4,CAWGKGQGANEKLFF,TGTGCCTGGGGTAAAGGACAGGGCGCTAATGAAAAACTGTTTTTT
few,.,12,TRBV27,TRBJ2-5,CASSSGGETQYF,TGTGCCAGCAGCTCAGGTGGGGAGACCCAGTACTTC
.,.,14,TRBV19,TRBJ2-1,CASSINTPQAEQFF,TGTGCCAGTAGTATTAATACCCCCCAGGCAGAGCAGTTCTTC
.,TRBD2,15,TRBV6-6,TRBJ2-1,CASIQPGLDLGEQFF,TGTGCCAGCATTCAACCGGGACTAGACTTAGGTGAGCAGTTCTTC
.,.,15,TRBV27,TRBJ2-6,CASSPTSSGANVLTF,TGTGCCAGCAGCCCAACCAGCTCTGGGGCCAACGTCCTGACTTTC
.,.,13,TRBV5-4,TRBJ1-5,CASSLAGDQPQHF,TGTGCCAGCAGCTTAGCAGGGGATCAGCCCCAGCATTTT
.,TRBD2,14,TRBV10-3,TRBJ2-3,CASHGTSSVDTQYF,TGTGCCTCCCACGGGACTAGCTCTGTAGATACGCAGTATTTT
.,.,14,TRBV12-5,TRBJ1-1,CASGLGVMNTEAFF,TGTGCTAGTGGTTTGGGAGTAATGAATACTGAAGCTTTCTTT
.,.,18,TRBV7-9,TRBJ2-1,CASSSRFIVLGGYNEQFF,TGTGCCAGCAGCTCCCGTTTTATCGTTCTAGGCGGCTACAATGAGCAGTTCTTC
.,TRBD2,13,TRBV27,TRBJ2-1,CASRTSGANEQFF,TGTGCCAGCCGGACTAGCGGGGCCAATGAGCAGTTCTTC
.,TRBD1,14,TRBV28,TRBJ1-2,CASRLFRGQDGYTF,TGTGCCAGCAGGTTGTTCAGGGGGCAGGATGGCTACACCTTC
.,.,15,TRBV4-1,TRBJ2-2,CASSQERRSPGELFF,TGCGCCAGCAGCCAAGAACGGCGGTCCCCCGGGGAGCTGTTTTTT
once,.,14,TRBV6-5,TRBJ1-3,CASRSAATGNTIYF,TGTGCCAGCAGAAGCGCGGCTACTGGAAACACCATATATTTT
few,TRBD2,17,TRBV5-1,TRBJ2-3,CASSSTVAGGSTDTQYF,TGCGCCAGCAGCTCTACCGTAGCGGGGGGGAGCACAGATACGCAGTATTTT
.,TRBD2,16,TRBV11-2,TRBJ2-2,CASSAQLAGNTGELFF,TGTGCCAGCAGCGCCCAGCTAGCGGGGAACACCGGGGAGCTGTTTTTT
.,.,12,TRBV6-6,TRBJ1-2,CASSEEVYGYTF,TGTGCCAGCAGTGAGGAGGTCTATGGCTACACCTTC
few,.,13,TRBV19,TRBJ2-3,CASRASGTDTQYF,TGTGCCAGTAGGGCTAGCGGCACAGATACGCAGTATTTT
.,TRBD2,14,TRBV7-2,TRBJ2-1,CASSLAGGTNEQFF,TGTGCCAGCAGCTTAGCCGGGGGGACTAATGAGCAGTTCTTC
.,.,13,TRBV7-2,TRBJ1-6,CASSYTSNSPLHF,TGTGCCAGCAGCTACACATCTAATTCACCCCTCCACTTT
.,TRBD1,14,TRBV29-1,TRBJ1-1,CSVVVSGQLLEAFF,TGCAGCGTTGTAGTTTCGGGACAGCTTTTGGAAGCTTTCTTT
.,.,14,TRBV29-1,TRBJ2-2,CSAVSGGPPGELFF,TGCAGCGCTGTTAGCGGAGGGCCACCCGGGGAGCTGTTTTTT
few,TRBD2,18,TRBV10-3,TRBJ2-2,CAISESSAGGFGTGELFF,TGTGCCATCAGTGAGTCGAGTGCGGGAGGTTTCGGCACCGGGGAGCTGTTTTTT
.,TRBD1,12,TRBV19,TRBJ2-5,CASSMVGTAQYF,TGTGCCAGTAGTATGGTAGGGACAGCCCAGTACTTC
.,.,15,TRBV19,TRBJ2-1,CASSPDKGRVDEQFF,TGTGCCAGTAGTCCCGACAAGGGCAGGGTAGATGAGCAGTTCTTC
.,TRBD2,15,TRBV5-1,TRBJ2-2,CASSMGLEIAGELFF,TGCGCCAGCAGCATGGGACTAGAAATAGCCGGGGAGCTGTTTTTT
.,TRBD1,16,TRBV7-9,TRBJ2-1,CASSTYRGRGYNEQFF,TGTGCCAGCAGCACCTACAGGGGGCGCGGGTACAATGAGCAGTTCTTC
few,TRBD1,13,TRBV5-4,TRBJ1-1,CATNDRVNTEAFF,TGTGCCACCAACGACAGGGTGAACACTGAAGCTTTCTTT
.,.,14,TRBV6-1,TRBJ1-2,CASSVSTGPSGYTF,TGTGCCAGCAGTGTTAGCACAGGGCCCAGTGGCTACACCTTC
.,.,14,TRBV9,TRBJ1-2,CASSAGGAPYGYTF,TGTGCCAGCAGCGCTGGGGGGGCTCCCTATGGCTACACCTTC